A selection of T cell receptor beta chains follows, all from one sample in a study of molecular identifiers for immune sequencing clone quantification. Each CDR3 protein gets one entry after TCRdb re-called the PCR reads with MiXCR. The repertoire includes roughly 320,000 distinct CDR3 sequences, about 22% of them detected once, and approximately 0.84% sits in the top ten. Sequencing was performed on naive CD8+ T cells from blood, with Jurkat cell RNA spiked in. These TCRs come from a human donor in good health. Some libraries in this study had Jurkat cell RNA spiked in. Both conserved end residues are part of each CDR3. The D gene is left open where the match is weak. The size entry is marked missing in some rows and otherwise reads once, few, many or a size class.

cdr3_aa,cdr3_nt,clone_size,j_call,cdr3_length,v_call,d_call
CASSQVAGGTTDTQYF,TGCGCCAGCAGCCAAGTTGCGGGGGGTACCACAGATACGCAGTATTTT,many,TRBJ2-3,16,TRBV4-1,TRBD2
CASSDKPKQGIQYF,TGTGCCAGCAGCGACAAACCCAAGCAGGGCATTCAGTACTTC,many,TRBJ2-4,14,TRBV2,NA
CASSLGAQGGGMETQYF,TGTGCCAGCAGCTTAGGCGCTCAGGGCGGGGGTATGGAGACCCAGTACTTC,many,TRBJ2-5,17,TRBV7-7,TRBD2
CSAKGTHSYEQYF,TGCAGTGCTAAAGGGACTCACTCCTACGAGCAGTACTTC,many,TRBJ2-7,13,TRBV20-1,NA
CAWSVDEGYEQYF,TGTGCCTGGAGTGTGGACGAGGGCTACGAGCAGTACTTC,many,TRBJ2-7,13,TRBV30,NA
CASSSGTTRTGELFF,TGTGCCAGCAGCTCCGGGACTACACGAACCGGGGAGCTGTTTTTT,NA,TRBJ2-2,15,TRBV7-6,TRBD2
CASSYTGYNEQFF,TGCGCCAGCAGCTATACAGGGTACAATGAGCAGTTCTTC,many,TRBJ2-1,13,TRBV5-1,NA
CASSLGGDRTRTQYF,TGTGCCAGCAGCTTAGGCGGGGACAGGACACGGACCCAGTACTTC,many,TRBJ2-5,15,TRBV7-2,TRBD1
CASSTNGGLALDEQFF,TGCGCCAGCAGCACAAATGGGGGACTAGCGCTCGATGAGCAGTTCTTC,many,TRBJ2-1,16,TRBV4-3,TRBD2
CASSAFLLDFNYGYTF,TGTGCCAGCAGCGCTTTTCTACTGGACTTTAACTATGGCTACACCTTC,many,TRBJ1-2,16,TRBV2,NA
CASSYSNRAEDTQYF,TGTGCCAGCAGTTACTCGAACAGGGCAGAAGATACGCAGTATTTT,many,TRBJ2-3,15,TRBV6-5,NA
CASSPGPSQPQHF,TGTGCCAGCAGCCCGGGTCCGAGTCAGCCCCAGCATTTT,many,TRBJ1-5,13,TRBV7-9,NA
CASGLGSDRDEAFF,TGTGCCAGCGGCTTAGGGTCCGACAGGGACGAAGCTTTCTTT,NA,TRBJ1-1,14,TRBV7-9,TRBD1
CSADTQYF,TGCAGTGCAGATACGCAGTATTTT,many,TRBJ2-3,8,TRBV20-1,NA
CASSLNYPDTQYF,TGTGCCAGCAGTCTGAACTACCCAGATACGCAGTATTTT,many,TRBJ2-3,13,TRBV27,NA